One and the same sample provided the 32 T cell receptor beta chains below, sequenced in a study of T cell responses to AZD1222 COVID-19 vaccine. Clones were sequenced by immunoSEQ multiplex PCR, and TCRdb holds only the in-frame ones, with some missing. Among more than 75,000 clones listed, roughly 87% were seen once. Sequences were derived from peripheral blood, sampled on day 0 of AZD1222 vaccination. The receptors shown here come from an adult in good health.

The rearrangement uses TRBV19 and TRBJ2-3; maybe TRBD2 (6 bases). Trimming pared 11 bases from V and 0 bases from J, leaving 18 bases between. This CDR3 spans 15 amino acids. Looked up from germline, CDR1 is LNHDA and CDR2 is SQIVND (reference sequence). The CDR3 is CAAGWGGGSTDTQYF. For the CDR3, the DNA is TGTGCCGCTGGCTGGGGTGGGGGGAGCACAGATACGCAGTATTTT.

This sequence joins TRBV3-1 (or the pseudogene TRBV3-2) and TRBJ1-1; D unclear. The length of the CDR3 is 15 residues. Per germline, CDR1 LGHDT and CDR2 YNNKEL (reference sequence). V was shortened by 2 bases and J by 0 bases, with 10 bases between the two germline ends. The CDR3 bases are TGTGCCAGCAGCCAAACAGAGAACATGAACACTGAAGCTTTCTTT. Residues: CASSQTENMNTEAFF.

The chain recombines TRBV10-3 with TRBJ2-3; 14 bases agree with TRBD2. Trimming took 5 bases from V and 5 from J; bases not matched to a gene: 6. The CDR3 is 16 residues long. Germline-derived CDR1 and CDR2 are ENHRY and SYGVKD. Here the CDR3 DNA reads TGTGCCATCAGTACGGGACTAGCGGGGGAAATAGATACGCAGTATTTT. Translating it yields CAISTGLAGEIDTQYF.

V usage is TRBV3-1 (or the pseudogene TRBV3-2) and J usage is TRBJ1-2, with 9 bases matching TRBD1. This CDR3 has 15 amino acids. The trim removed 2 bases at V and 5 bases at J, leaving 6 bases unmatched. Germline V gene lookup returns CDR1 LGHDT and CDR2 YNNKEL (reference sequence). CDR3 residues: CASSQPGQGGYGYTF. Written as DNA, the CDR3 is TGTGCCAGCAGCCAACCGGGACAGGGAGGTTATGGCTACACCTTC.

The chain employs TRBV9 and TRBJ1-2; D uncertain. Between the trimmed V and J ends, which lost 4 bases and 1 base, there was a span of 11 bases. Germline V gene data show CDR1 as SGDLS and CDR2 as YYNGEE. The CDR3 runs 14 residues. This CDR3 is CASSPRGDNYGYTF. In nucleotides, the CDR3 is TGTGCCAGCAGCCCCCGGGGAGATAACTATGGCTACACCTTC.

V and J are TRBV10-2 and TRBJ1-1; 8 positions match TRBD1. The CDR3 sequence is 16 residues long. Per the germline V gene, CDR1 is WSHSY and CDR2 is SAAADI. V was pared by 7 bases and J by 0 bases, with 10 bases of the junction left unmatched. CDR3 region: CASTDIRQGMNTEAFF. CDR3 nucleotide sequence: TGCGCCAGCACCGATATAAGACAGGGGATGAACACTGAAGCTTTCTTT.

The V gene is TRBV6-5, the J gene TRBJ1-2; 9 bases align to TRBD1. Germline CDR1 is MNHEY and CDR2 is SVGAGI. Unmatched junction bases numbered 8, after V lost 2 bases and J lost 7 bases. This CDR3 has 15 residues. The CDR3 sequence: CASSYQRTGASGYTF. The CDR3 nucleotides are TGTGCCAGCAGTTACCAGCGGACAGGGGCCTCTGGCTACACCTTC.

The chain recombines TRBV5-1 with TRBJ1-5, with D tentatively TRBD1 (6 bases). Germline assignment: CDR1 SGHRS and CDR2 YFSETQ. The V end lost 4 bases, the J end lost 6 bases, and 14 bases lay between the germline ends. The CDR3 runs 14 residues. In DNA, the CDR3 is TGCGCCAGCAGCCCCCGTGGGGGGCTTCAGCCCCAGCATTTT. As protein: CASSPRGGLQPQHF.

V usage is TRBV7-2 and J usage is TRBJ1-2; the D is unclear. Trimming took 4 bases from V and 0 from J, leaving 3 bases between them. The germline V gene encodes CDR1 SGHTA and CDR2 FQGNSA. The CDR3 consists of 12 residues. The CDR3 protein is CASSSPNYGYTF. DNA of the CDR3: TGTGCCAGCAGCTCCCCTAACTATGGCTACACCTTC.

The chain couples TRBV19 to TRBJ1-1, with a weak D call TRBD1 (6 bases). The CDR3 extends over 15 amino acids. Trimming took 5 bases from V and 1 from J, leaving 14 bases between them. Per the germline V gene, CDR1 is LNHDA and CDR2 is SQIVND (reference sequence). CDR3 sequence: CASSFPTGANTEAFF. The CDR3 DNA follows: TGTGCCAGTAGTTTTCCGACAGGAGCGAACACTGAAGCTTTCTTT.

The chain employs TRBV6-4 and TRBJ2-1, with 7 bases fitting TRBD2. The germline gives CDR1 MRHNA, CDR2 SNTAGT. The CDR3 runs to 12 residues. With V trimmed by 0 bases and J by 15 bases, 5 bases remained unmatched. In DNA form, the CDR3 reads TGTGCCAGCAGTGACTCGAGCGGGATCCTGTTCTTC. Its translation: CASSDSSGILFF.

This chain links TRBV9 with TRBJ1-2; no firm D call. Trimming took off 0 bases at V and 2 bases at J, with 8 bases between the two ends. Germline CDR1 reads SGDLS; CDR2 reads YYNGEE. There are 14 residues in the CDR3. The CDR3 spells CASSVETVNYGYTF. CDR3 DNA: TGTGCCAGCAGCGTAGAGACCGTGAACTATGGCTACACCTTC.

The V and J genes are TRBV3-1 (or the pseudogene TRBV3-2) and TRBJ2-3, with 7 bases aligning to TRBD1. V shed 4 bases and J 8 bases; nucleotides not matched to a gene: 9. The germline V gene has CDR1 LGHDT and CDR2 YNNKEL (reference sequence). CDR3 length: 14 residues. CDR3 in DNA: TGTGCCAGCAGCCCCGGGACAGCCTTGGGTACGCAGTATTTT. Amino acid sequence: CASSPGTALGTQYF.

V gene TRBV29-1 combines with J gene TRBJ1-1, with D tentatively TRBD1 (6 bases). Deletions cut 3 bases from V and 2 bases from J, with 13 bases between. Germline V gives CDR1 SQVTM, CDR2 ANQGSEA. The CDR3 sequence is 14 residues long. The CDR3 protein is CSVDGGQKNTEAFF. In nucleotides, the CDR3 is TGCAGCGTTGATGGAGGACAGAAAAACACTGAAGCTTTCTTT.

As concerns this clone: At the DNA level, this CDR3 is encoded by other sequences in the same sample as well. The chain has TRBV9 and TRBJ1-6; D remains unclear. Trimming took 4 bases from V and 3 from J, leaving 5 bases between them. Per germline, CDR1 SGDLS and CDR2 YYNGEE. This CDR3 is 13 amino acids long. The DNA for the CDR3 is TGTGCCAGCAGCCCCAGCTATAATTCACCCCTCCACTTT. Encoded protein: CASSPSYNSPLHF.

A few counts support this clone. V usage is TRBV30 and J usage is TRBJ2-7; TRBD2 might be the D (6 bases). CDR3 length equals 13 residues. Trimming took off 0 bases at V and 7 bases at J, with 13 bases between the two ends. Germline CDR1 and CDR2: GTSNPN and SVGIG (reference sequence). The CDR3 nucleotides read TGTGCCTGGAGTGTTTATTTGGGGGGTGAGCAGTACTTC. Protein: CAWSVYLGGEQYF. Full variable domain (missing parts from reference TRBV30 and TRBJ2-7): SQTIHQWPATLVQPVGSPLSLECTVEGTSNPNLYWYRQAAGRGLQLLFYSVGIGQISSEVPQNLSASRPQDRQFILSSKKLLLSDSGFYLCAWSVYLGGEQYFGPGTRLTVT.

The J gene is TRBJ1-6, the V gene TRBV28; D remains ambiguous. CDR3 size: 15 residues. The V end lost 5 bases, the J end lost 0 bases, and 8 bases lay between the germline ends. The V gene's germline CDR1 is MDHEN and CDR2 SYDVKM. The CDR3 DNA sequence: TGTGCCAGCAGTGCGGGTGGCTCCTATAATTCACCCCTCCACTTT. Encoded protein: CASSAGGSYNSPLHF.

J is TRBJ2-3 and V is TRBV7-2, with D unclear. With 3 bases removed from V and 2 bases from J, the gap between germline ends came to 9 bases. The V gene's germline CDR1 is SGHTA and CDR2 FQGNSA. This CDR3 has 14 amino acids. CDR3 nucleotide sequence: TGTGCCAGCAGCTTTGGGGTTTCCACAGATACGCAGTATTTT. Translating it yields CASSFGVSTDTQYF.

In this sample, this clone turned up once. This sequence joins TRBV2 and TRBJ1-1; a weak D match, TRBD1 (5 bases). The V end was cut by 4 bases, the J end by 1 base, with 10 bases between. From germline, CDR1 is SNHLY and CDR2 FYNNEI. The CDR3 is 14 residues long. Here the CDR3 DNA reads TGTGCCAGCAGTGGGTTGGGGGGGAACACTGAAGCTTTCTTT. Translating gives CASSGLGGNTEAFF.

V gene TRBV7-2 combines with J gene TRBJ1-1; D is undetermined. Germline V lookup: CDR1 SGHTA, CDR2 FQGNSA. This CDR3 is built from 13 residues. V lost 5 bases and J lost 0, with 7 bases in between. CDR3 bases: TGTGCCAGCAGCCGGTGGTTGAACACTGAAGCTTTCTTT. It translates to CASSRWLNTEAFF.

The chain is built from TRBV5-8 and TRBJ2-1; TRBD2 is a possible D gene (7 bases). The V and J ends lost 0 bases and 6 bases respectively, with 13 bases between them. The CDR3 extends over 15 amino acids. The V gene's germline CDR1 is SGHTS and CDR2 YDEGEE. CDR3 bases: TGTGCCAGCAGCTTGGGGCGGGGGCTCGCCAATGAGCAGTTCTTC. Encoded protein: CASSLGRGLANEQFF.

This rearrangement joins TRBV5-5 to TRBJ2-7; TRBD1 might be the D (6 bases). The germline gives CDR1 SGHKS, CDR2 YYEKEE (reference sequence). The CDR3 covers 14 residues. Deletions cut 7 bases from V and 0 bases from J, with 14 bases between. For the CDR3, the DNA is TGTGCCAGCGGGGGCTCTGTCCACTCCTACGAGCAGTACTTC. Translation: CASGGSVHSYEQYF.

This clone has a handful of counts. The chain is built from TRBV28 and TRBJ1-2; no reliable D call. V shed 4 bases and J shed 1 base, with 10 bases lying between them. The V gene's germline CDR1 is MDHEN and CDR2 SYDVKM. This CDR3 has 14 amino acids. The CDR3 sequence is CASSSSPLNYGYTF. The CDR3 nucleotides are TGTGCCAGCAGTTCATCCCCCCTTAACTATGGCTACACCTTC.

The chain carries TRBV11-2 and TRBJ2-2; D is perhaps TRBD1 or TRBD2 (6 bases each). Trimming took 1 base from V and 1 from J, leaving 10 bases between them. The germline V gene encodes CDR1 SGHAT and CDR2 FQNNGV. The length of the CDR3 is 16 residues. The CDR3 is CASSLGGARNTGELFF. The CDR3 DNA reads TGTGCCAGCAGCTTAGGGGGGGCGCGGAACACCGGGGAGCTGTTTTTT.

In nucleotides, the CDR3 is TGTGCCAGCAGCCCACGAGAAGGCAAGGACCTCGTACAGTACTTC. Protein sequence: CASSPREGKDLVQYF. The chain recombines TRBV3-1 (or the pseudogene TRBV3-2) with TRBJ2-7; no definite D call. Trimming took 4 bases from V and 10 from J, leaving 23 bases between them. The germline CDR1 and CDR2 sequences are LGHDT and YNNKEL (reference sequence). This CDR3 is built from 15 residues.

The rearrangement joins TRBV5-1 to TRBJ1-4; D unresolved. Trimming took off 0 bases at V and 7 bases at J, with 10 bases between the two ends. The CDR3 runs 14 residues. The germline V gene has CDR1 SGHRS and CDR2 YFSETQ. This CDR3 reads CASSLVAEGEKLFF. The CDR3 DNA follows: TGCGCCAGCAGCTTGGTAGCCGAGGGTGAAAAACTGTTTTTT.

This rearrangement joins TRBV5-6 to TRBJ2-7, with a possible D match to TRBD1 (5 bases). Germline V lookup: CDR1 SGHDT, CDR2 YYEEEE. The CDR3 spans 16 residues. V dropped 4 bases and J dropped 2 bases, with 19 bases sitting between them. CDR3 nucleotides: TGTGCCAGCAGCCCACCTGGGGCCCATGGGGCCTACGAGCAGTACTTC. Encoded protein: CASSPPGAHGAYEQYF. Using reference TRBV5-6 and TRBJ2-7 for the parts outside the CDR3, the full variable domain is DAGVTQSPTHLIKTRGQQVTLRCSPKSGHDTVSWYQQALGQGPQFIFQYYEEEERQRGNFPDRFSGHQFPNYSSELNVNALLLGDSALYLCASSPPGAHGAYEQYFGPGTRLTVT.

A single count supports this clone. The chain employs TRBV2 and TRBJ1-5; D perhaps matches TRBD1 (5 bases). V gave up 7 bases and J gave up 0 bases, with 10 bases separating them. This CDR3 has 14 residues. CDR1 and CDR2 (germline): SNHLY, FYNNEI. CDR3 sequence: CASTGDYSNQPQHF. The CDR3 nucleotides read TGTGCCAGCACGGGGGATTATAGCAATCAGCCCCAGCATTTT.

This clone was detected once. The gene calls are TRBV29-1 and TRBJ1-1, with 7 nucleotides matching TRBD1. This CDR3 spans 15 amino acids. The germline CDR1 and CDR2 sequences are SQVTM and ANQGSEA. V gave up 7 bases and J gave up 1 base; unmatched junction bases: 12. The CDR3 sequence is CSGTSRDRGNTEAFF. CDR3 sequence (DNA): TGCAGCGGAACCTCCCGGGACAGAGGGAACACTGAAGCTTTCTTT.

The rearrangement uses TRBV25-1 and TRBJ2-7, with TRBD1 as a possible D gene (5 bases). In germline, CDR1 is MGHDK, CDR2 SYGVNS. The CDR3 runs to 14 residues. Trimming took 5 bases from V and 5 from J, leaving 16 bases between them. This CDR3 reads CASSTPRESDEQYF. The CDR3 DNA reads as TGTGCCAGCAGTACCCCCAGGGAATCCGACGAGCAGTACTTC.

J is TRBJ1-2 and V is TRBV13, with TRBD1 as a possible D gene (5 bases). Germline CDR1 reads PRHDT; CDR2 reads FYEKMQ (reference sequence). The CDR3 is 16 residues long. Trimming stripped 3 bases from V and 8 bases from J, with 22 bases between. CDR3 loop: CASSFTPGRGLGGYTF. In nucleotides, the CDR3 is TGTGCCAGCAGCTTCACGCCCGGACGGGGCCTAGGGGGCTACACCTTC. Based on the CDR3 plus reference TRBV13 and TRBJ1-2, the full variable domain is AAGVIQSPRHLIKEKRETATLKCYPIPRHDTVYWYQQGPGQDPQFLISFYEKMQSDKGSIPDRFSAQQFSDYHSELNMSSLELGDSALYFCASSFTPGRGLGGYTFGSGTRLTVV.

This chain connects TRBV29-1 to TRBJ1-1, with TRBD1 matching over 11 bases. This CDR3 spans 16 amino acids. Germline V CDR1 and CDR2: SQVTM, ANQGSEA. V dropped 0 bases and J dropped 3; count of bases not matched to a gene: 6. CDR3 protein: CSVEDGGTGGYTEAFF. The CDR3, as DNA: TGCAGCGTTGAAGATGGTGGGACAGGGGGATACACTGAAGCTTTCTTT. Complete variable domain (other parts from reference TRBV29-1 and TRBJ1-1): SAVISQKPSRDICQRGTSLTIQCQVDSQVTMMFWYRQQPGQSLTLIATANQGSEATYESGFVIDKFPISRPNLTFSTLTVSNMSPEDSSIYLCSVEDGGTGGYTEAFFGQGTRLTVV.